In its sample, the clone carrying this TCR beta chain was seen a few times. The data stem from a study of beta chain features in type 1 diabetes. The whole isolated RNA underwent reverse transcription, so sequencing captured expressed TCRB transcripts. TCRdb keeps only in-frame clones here, not all; method: immunoSEQ multiplex PCR. This table holds 130,000 to 150,000 clones, 6.9% found once. Material for sequencing was central memory CD4+ T cells from blood. The receptor was isolated from a woman aged 30 to 39 in good health.

CDR3 in amino acids: CASTLTGHTEAFF. CDR3 nucleotides: TGTGCCAGCACTTTGACAGGTCACACTGAAGCTTTCTTT. The J gene is TRBJ1-1, the V gene TRBV28; tentative D call: TRBD1 (6 bases). The CDR3 is 13 residues long. Trimming took 7 bases from V and 3 from J, leaving 12 bases between them. Germline V gene data show CDR1 as MDHEN and CDR2 as SYDVKM.